This T cell receptor beta chain was documented in a study of shared clonotypes between healthy human individuals. Across the study: Researchers assigned three CD4 naive, three CD4 memory, two CD8 naive and one CD8 memory plate to each donor.

The protocol was immunoSEQ multiplex PCR, while the TCRdb copy is restricted to in-frame clones and leaves out a portion. The table records 90,000 to 120,000 clones, roughly 70% of them present only once. Germline CDR1 reads SNHLY; CDR2 reads FYNNEI. V was clipped by 5 bases and J by 6 bases, with 13 bases between them. The CDR3 has 14 amino acids. The rearrangement uses TRBV2 and TRBJ1-4; possible D gene TRBD1, 5 bases. The sample comprised memory CD8+ T cells sorted from blood. The sample's subset: CD45RO+ cells pooled with CCR7-negative TemRA cells. The source is a young woman in good health. DNA of the CDR3: TGTGCCAGCAGTAAAACGGGACCCGATGAAAAACTGTTTTTT. This codes for CASSKTGPDEKLFF.